This TCR beta chain was recorded in a study of PD-L1 blockade in urothelial cancer. Looking at the study overall: Analyses used blood from 3 weeks (second dose) and 6 weeks after treatment start.

The CDR3 is 15 amino acids. From germline, CDR1 is SGHDN and CDR2 FVKESK. V was cut by 3 bases and J by 0 bases, with 11 bases left in between. Profiling relied on immunoSEQ multiplex PCR, and the TCRdb table lists in-frame clones only, not all of them. The sample includes around 100,000 clones, around 93% of them seen just once. As to time point: peripheral blood 6 weeks after treatment start. The chain joins TRBV14 to TRBJ1-1; possibly TRBD1 for D (6 bases). The sequence was collected from a man in his sixties with urothelial cancer. The sample here was PBMCs, taken around atezolizumab (anti-PD-L1) treatment. DNA of the CDR3: TGTGCCAGCAGCCATACCGGGACAATGAACACTGAAGCTTTCTTT. This gives the protein CASSHTGTMNTEAFF.